The clone carrying this T cell receptor beta chain has a handful of counts. Its antigen is undetermined. Unique molecular identifiers were incorporated during preparation of the TCRbeta library. Via MiXCR, TCRdb re-called the PCR reads, giving one row per CDR3 protein. Among 80,000 or so distinct CDR3 sequences listed, 13% to 15% were seen once. The germline CDR1 and CDR2 sequences are MDHEN and SYDVKM. CDR3 size: 14 residues. The V segment lost 7 bases and the J segment 2 bases; nucleotides outside the gene matches: 3. These data come from a study of T-cell reconstitution after alpha-beta-depleted transplantation in children. Study results and limitations: The high TCRbeta diversity at day 60 in some patients came from surviving recipient T cells and thymic progenitors. The origin of alpha-beta T cells about two months after transplant was reportedly several hundred expanded graft clones. At one year after transplant, newly produced T cells mostly accounted for T-cell counts and diversity.

The sequencing here drew on PBMCs, mostly from graft donor cells, taken 180 days after TCRalphabeta/CD19-depleted stem cell transplant. This chain connects TRBV28 to TRBJ2-5; 11 bases agree with TRBD2. The source of this sequence is a male patient aged 2-15 years who had a stem cell transplant for acute lymphoblastic leukemia, so the T cells may come from the graft donor. The chain's CDR3 is CASTIAGGQETQYF. In DNA form, the CDR3 reads TGTGCCAGCACAATAGCGGGGGGGCAAGAGACCCAGTACTTC.